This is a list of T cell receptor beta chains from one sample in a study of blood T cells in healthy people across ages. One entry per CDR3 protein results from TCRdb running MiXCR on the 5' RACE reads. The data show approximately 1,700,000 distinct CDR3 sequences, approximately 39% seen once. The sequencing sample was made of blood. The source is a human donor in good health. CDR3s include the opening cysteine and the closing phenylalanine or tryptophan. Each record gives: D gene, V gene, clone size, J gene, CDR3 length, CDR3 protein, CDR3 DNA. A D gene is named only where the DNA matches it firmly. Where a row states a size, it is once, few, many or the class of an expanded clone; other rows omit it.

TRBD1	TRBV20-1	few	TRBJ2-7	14	CSASRGQGNYEQYF	TGCAGTGCTAGTCGTGGACAGGGAAACTACGAGCAGTACTTC
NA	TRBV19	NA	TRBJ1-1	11	CASSIHEEAFF	TGTGCCAGTAGTATTCATGAGGAGGCTTTCTTT
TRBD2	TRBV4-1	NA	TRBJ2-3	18	CASSARTSGRALGDTQYF	TGCGCCAGCAGCGCCCGGACTAGCGGGAGGGCATTAGGAGATACGCAGTATTTT
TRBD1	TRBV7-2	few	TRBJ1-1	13	CASSYRTGSEAFF	TGTGCCAGCAGCTACAGGACAGGGTCTGAAGCTTTCTTT
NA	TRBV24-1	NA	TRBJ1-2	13	CATSEGSRYGYTF	TGTGCCACCAGTGAGGGCAGCAGGTATGGCTACACCTTC
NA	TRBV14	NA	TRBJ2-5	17	CASSQVRGPSTWGTQYF	TGTGCCAGCAGCCAAGTGCGGGGACCTTCGACCTGGGGGACCCAGTACTTC
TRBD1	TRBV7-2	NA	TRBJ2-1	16	CASSFVGGFTYNEQFF	TGTGCCAGCAGCTTTGTAGGGGGCTTCACCTACAATGAGCAGTTCTTC
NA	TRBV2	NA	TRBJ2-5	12	CATSENPETQYF	TGTGCCACCAGTGAAAATCCAGAGACCCAGTACTTC
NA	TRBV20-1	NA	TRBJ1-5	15	CSVPGGSLGNQPQHF	TGCAGTGTTCCGGGAGGCTCTTTAGGCAATCAGCCCCAGCATTTT
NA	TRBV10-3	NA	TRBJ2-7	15	CAISDTNTATHEQYF	TGTGCCATCAGTGACACAAACACCGCAACCCACGAGCAGTACTTC
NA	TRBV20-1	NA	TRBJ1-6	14	CSARPRTDNSPLHF	TGCAGTGCTAGACCGAGGACCGATAATTCACCCCTCCACTTT
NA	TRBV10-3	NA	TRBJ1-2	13	CAIRTATGDGYTF	TGTGCCATCAGGACTGCCACTGGGGATGGCTACACCTTC
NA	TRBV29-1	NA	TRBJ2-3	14	CSVEGLEATDTQYF	TGCAGCGTTGAAGGACTTGAGGCCACAGATACGCAGTATTTT
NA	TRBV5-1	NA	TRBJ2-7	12	CASSEPQGEQYF	TGCGCCAGCAGCGAGCCTCAGGGCGAGCAGTACTTC
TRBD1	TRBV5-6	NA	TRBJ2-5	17	CASSSRRTGGDEETQYF	TGTGCCAGCAGCTCGAGGCGGACAGGGGGTGATGAAGAGACCCAGTACTTC
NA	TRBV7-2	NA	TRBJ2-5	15	CASSLGVGEEETQYF	TGTGCCAGCAGCTTAGGAGTAGGGGAAGAAGAGACCCAGTACTTC
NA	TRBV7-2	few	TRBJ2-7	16	CASSLDRSFSGYEQYF	TGTGCCAGCAGCTTAGATAGATCCTTTAGCGGATACGAGCAGTACTTC
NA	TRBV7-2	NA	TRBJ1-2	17	CASSLAGGAGNGNGYTF	TGTGCCAGCAGCTTAGCAGGGGGGGCGGGGAATGGGAATGGCTACACCTTC
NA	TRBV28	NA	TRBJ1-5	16	CASYLGGVPGDQPQHF	TGTGCCAGCTACCTAGGGGGGGTTCCTGGGGATCAGCCCCAGCATTTT
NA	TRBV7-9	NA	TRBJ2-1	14	CASSLEGGSYEQFF	TGTGCCAGCAGCTTAGAGGGGGGCTCCTACGAGCAGTTCTTC
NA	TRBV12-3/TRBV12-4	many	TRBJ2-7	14	CASSSVPSTYEQYF	TGTGCCAGCAGTTCGGTTCCCTCTACCTACGAGCAGTACTTC
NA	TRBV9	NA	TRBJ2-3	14	CASSVDGLTDTQYF	TGTGCCAGCAGCGTAGACGGATTAACAGATACGCAGTATTTT
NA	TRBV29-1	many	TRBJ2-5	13	CSVVVFRGETQYF	TGCAGCGTTGTTGTGTTTAGAGGCGAGACCCAGTACTTC
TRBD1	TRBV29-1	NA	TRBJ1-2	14	CSVLPGQGNYGYTF	TGCAGCGTTCTACCGGGACAGGGGAACTATGGCTACACCTTC
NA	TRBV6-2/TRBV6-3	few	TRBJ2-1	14	CASTSRMENNEQFF	TGTGCCAGCACATCAAGAATGGAAAACAATGAGCAGTTCTTC
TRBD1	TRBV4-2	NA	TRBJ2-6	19	CTSSQVAGTGPTGANVLTF	TGTACCAGCAGCCAAGTCGCCGGGACAGGTCCCACAGGGGCCAACGTCCTGACTTTC
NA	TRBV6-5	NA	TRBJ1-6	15	CASSYSSAGNSPLHF	TGTGCCAGCAGTTACTCTTCCGCAGGGAATTCACCCCTCCACTTT
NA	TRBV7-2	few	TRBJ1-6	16	CASSSNTGIGNSPLHF	TGTGCCAGCAGCTCCAATACAGGGATTGGTAATTCACCCCTCCACTTT
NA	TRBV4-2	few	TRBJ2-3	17	CASSQDRVDRAPHTQYF	TGTGCCAGCAGCCAAGATCGAGTGGATCGCGCCCCCCATACGCAGTATTTT
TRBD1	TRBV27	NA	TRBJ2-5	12	CASSFGTGAQYF	TGTGCCAGCAGTTTTGGGACAGGTGCCCAGTACTTC
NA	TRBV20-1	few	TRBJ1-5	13	CSADHGPNQPQHF	TGCAGTGCTGATCATGGGCCCAATCAGCCCCAGCATTTT
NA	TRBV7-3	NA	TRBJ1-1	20	CASSLGTRGPKPRLNTEAFF	TGTGCCAGCAGCTTAGGAACCCGGGGACCTAAACCCAGATTGAACACTGAAGCTTTCTTT
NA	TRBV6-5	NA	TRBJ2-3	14	CASRPRPQADTQYF	TGTGCCAGCAGACCCAGACCACAGGCAGATACGCAGTATTTT
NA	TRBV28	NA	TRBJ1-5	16	CASSSSGRGFYQPQHF	TGTGCCAGCAGTTCCTCCGGAAGGGGCTTTTATCAGCCCCAGCATTTT
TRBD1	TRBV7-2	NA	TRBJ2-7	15	CASSSQQGGGDEQYF	TGTGCCAGCAGCTCCCAACAGGGGGGTGGCGACGAGCAGTACTTC
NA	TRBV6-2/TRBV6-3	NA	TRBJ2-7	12	CAGRIGQYEQYF	TGTGCCGGCAGGATCGGGCAGTACGAGCAGTACTTC
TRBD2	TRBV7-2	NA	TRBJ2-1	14	CASSWGGEDNEQFF	TGTGCCAGCAGCTGGGGGGGTGAGGACAATGAGCAGTTCTTC
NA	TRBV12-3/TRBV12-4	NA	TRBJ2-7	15	CASSSTGLSAYEQYF	TGTGCCAGCAGTTCCACCGGTCTATCAGCCTACGAGCAGTACTTC
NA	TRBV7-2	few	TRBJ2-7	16	CASSPQDDATSYEQYF	TGTGCCAGCAGCCCCCAAGACGATGCGACTTCCTACGAGCAGTACTTC
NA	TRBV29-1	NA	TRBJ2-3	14	CSVGQRQATDTQYF	TGCAGCGTTGGCCAGAGACAGGCAACAGATACGCAGTATTTT
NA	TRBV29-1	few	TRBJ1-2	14	CSADMAGGIYGYTF	TGCAGCGCCGATATGGCAGGAGGGATTTACGGCTACACCTTC
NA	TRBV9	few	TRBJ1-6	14	CASSTIDSNSPLHF	TGTGCCAGCAGCACTATCGACAGCAATTCACCCCTCCACTTT
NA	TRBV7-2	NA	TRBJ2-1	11	CASRKFNEQFF	TGTGCCAGTCGCAAATTCAATGAGCAGTTCTTC
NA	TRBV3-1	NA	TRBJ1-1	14	CASAGAASLTEAFF	TGTGCCAGCGCGGGGGCCGCCTCACTCACTGAAGCTTTCTTT
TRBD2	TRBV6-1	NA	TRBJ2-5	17	CASSEFPSGGVWETQYF	TGTGCCAGCAGTGAATTTCCGAGCGGGGGGGTTTGGGAGACCCAGTACTTC